This TCR beta chain appears in the sequencing data of a study of shared T cell receptors in the human thymus. The CDR3 sequence is 14 residues long. Trimming stripped 4 bases from V and 4 bases from J, with 14 bases between. Germline CDR1 reads SGHRS; CDR2 reads YFSETQ. Libraries were prepared by immunoSEQ multiplex PCR; TCRdb keeps only in-frame clonotypes and omits some of them. The sample consists of around 65,000 clones, about 96% of them appearing once. The TCR was taken from a human donor. The sample consisted of thymocytes. The genes are TRBV5-1 and TRBJ1-1, with D tentatively TRBD1 (6 bases). The CDR3 region has the DNA TGCGCCAGCAGCGGGTACAGGGCGGGCACTGAAGCTTTCTTT. Protein: CASSGYRAGTEAFF.